Listed below are T cell receptor beta chains from one sample, sequenced in a study of blood T cell repertoires in COVID-19. Using immunoSEQ multiplex PCR, the repertoire was profiled, and TCRdb retains in-frame clones only, with some absent. The table records approximately 280,000 clones, roughly 88% of them present only once. The sequenced sample consisted of peripheral blood. The receptors originated from a woman between 65 and 79 years old with acute or convalescent COVID-19. Both conserved end residues are part of each CDR3. A D gene is named only where the DNA matches it firmly. Clone size is stated in some rows and not others, as once, few, many or a class when expanded.

>TRBD1|TRBV5-5|TRBJ2-1|.
TGTGCCAGCAGCTTGTCCGACAGGGTGGGTAATGAGCAGTTCTTC
CASSLSDRVGNEQFF
>TRBD1|TRBV14|TRBJ2-1|.
TGTGCCAGCAGCCAAAGGCAGGGGGCCTACAATGAGCAGTTCTTC
CASSQRQGAYNEQFF
>.|TRBV2|TRBJ2-3|.
TGTGCCAGCAGTGCCGCGGGAACGACAGATACGCAGTATTTT
CASSAAGTTDTQYF
>TRBD1|TRBV5-1|TRBJ1-4|.
TGCGCCAGCAGCGCAGGACAGGTGGCCACTAATGAAAAACTGTTTTTT
CASSAGQVATNEKLFF
>.|TRBV5-1|TRBJ1-4|.
TGCGCCAGCAGCTTGTTGGGCGCGAATGAAAAACTGTTTTTT
CASSLLGANEKLFF
>TRBD2|TRBV19|TRBJ2-7|.
TGTGCCAGTAGGCTCGGGACTAGCGGGGGTTACGAGCAGTACTTC
CASRLGTSGGYEQYF
>.|TRBV6-1|TRBJ1-5|.
TGTGCCAGCAGTGAGGGGATGAACAGGGAACAGCCCCAGCATTTT
CASSEGMNREQPQHF
>.|TRBV29-1|TRBJ1-2|.
TGCAGCGTTGCGCCACCAGTGATTGGCTACACCTTC
CSVAPPVIGYTF
>.|TRBV4-1|TRBJ1-3|once
TGCGCCAGCAGCCAAGATTGGCAAGCTGGAAACACCATATATTTT
CASSQDWQAGNTIYF
>.|TRBV28|TRBJ2-6|once
TGTGCCAGCAGTTTGGACAGCTCGTCTGGGGCCAACGTCCTGACTTTC
CASSLDSSSGANVLTF
>.|TRBV7-8|TRBJ1-2|.
TGTGCCAGCAGCTTATATGAGGGCACTAACTATGGCTACACCTTC
CASSLYEGTNYGYTF
>.|TRBV2|TRBJ2-7|.
TGTGCCAGCAGCCCTACAGGGTGGAGCGAGCAGTACTTC
CASSPTGWSEQYF
>.|TRBV4-1|TRBJ1-4|.
TGCGCCAGCAGGTCGGACAAGAATGAAAAACTGTTTTTT
CASRSDKNEKLFF
>TRBD2|TRBV10-1|TRBJ2-1|.
TGCGCCAGCAGCCGCGTAGCGGGGGGGTCCTACAATGAGCAGTTCTTC
CASSRVAGGSYNEQFF
>TRBD2|TRBV5-1|TRBJ2-3|.
TGCGCCAGCAGCTTGGCCATGGGGACTAGCCGAACCTATTTT
CASSLAMGTSRTYF
>TRBD1|TRBV4-1|TRBJ1-2|few
TGCGCCAGCAGCCACGAACAGGGGAACTATGGCTACACCTTC
CASSHEQGNYGYTF
>TRBD1|TRBV6-6|TRBJ1-2|.
TGTGCCAGCGACAGGGGAGAATTGAATGGCTACACCTTC
CASDRGELNGYTF
>TRBD1|TRBV28|TRBJ1-6|.
TGTGCCAGCAGTTTCCGGGACAGGGGAACCCTCCACTTT
CASSFRDRGTLHF
>TRBD1|TRBV30|TRBJ1-1|once
TGTGCCTGGAGCCGCGATAGACAGGGAAGTCCTGAAGCTTTCTTT
CAWSRDRQGSPEAFF
>TRBD1|TRBV10-1|TRBJ2-3|once
TGCGCCAGCAGCGGAACCGGGACAGTCACAGATACGCAGTATTTT
CASSGTGTVTDTQYF
>TRBD1|TRBV6-5|TRBJ2-3|.
TGTGCCAGCTTAACCGGGACAGGGGGCGCAGATACGCAGTATTTT
CASLTGTGGADTQYF
>.|TRBV6-1|TRBJ1-5|.
TGTGCCAGCAGTGAGGGGGGAAGTTTGCCCCAGCATTTT
CASSEGGSLPQHF
>TRBD1|TRBV19|TRBJ2-5|.
TGTGCCAGTAGTACGGGATATCCTGACAGGGGAGAGACCCAGTACTTC
CASSTGYPDRGETQYF
>.|TRBV19|TRBJ1-4|.
TGTGCCACCACGGGGGGGGCGACTAATGAAAAACTGTTTTTT
CATTGGATNEKLFF
>TRBD1|TRBV7-2|TRBJ2-3|.
TGTGCCAGCAGCTCACAGGGGGCCACAGATACGCAGTATTTT
CASSSQGATDTQYF
>.|TRBV5-1|TRBJ1-1|.
TGCGCCAGCAGCACAGACGGCATGAACACTGAAGCTTTCTTT
CASSTDGMNTEAFF
>.|TRBV18|TRBJ2-5|.
TGTGCCAGCTCACCCGGACTGGGAGAGACCCAGTACTTC
CASSPGLGETQYF
>.|TRBV6-1|TRBJ2-7|.
TGTGCCAGCAGTGAAGGACAGGCTACTAACTACGAGCAGTACTTC
CASSEGQATNYEQYF
>TRBD1|TRBV27|TRBJ1-3|.
TGTGCCAGCAGACCCGGGACAGAGTCCCTGTACTCTGGAAACACCATATATTTT
CASRPGTESLYSGNTIYF
>.|TRBV4-1|TRBJ1-2|.
TGCGCCAGCAGCCAAGAACCGGCACTGGGCGGCTACACCTTC
CASSQEPALGGYTF
>TRBD2|TRBV7-9|TRBJ2-3|.
TGTGCCAGCAGCTTGCTAGCGGGGGCAGATACGCAGTATTTT
CASSLLAGADTQYF
>TRBD1|TRBV6-6|TRBJ1-5|.
TGTGCCAGCAGCCTGGACAGGGGGGAGTATCAGCCCCAGCATTTT
CASSLDRGEYQPQHF
>.|TRBV11-3|TRBJ1-6|.
TGTGCCAGCAGCTTAGGGGCGAATTCACCCCTCCACTTT
CASSLGANSPLHF
>.|TRBV2|TRBJ2-2|.
TGTGCCAGCCAGGCCCCTAGAGGAGGGGCCACCGGGGAGCTGTTTTTT
CASQAPRGGATGELFF
>TRBD1|TRBV2|TRBJ2-5|.
TGTGCCAGCGGGACAGGGGGTCAAGAGACCCAGTACTTC
CASGTGGQETQYF
>TRBD2|TRBV5-4|TRBJ2-5|.
TGTGCCAGCAGACGGGGGGGCCAGCGTCTCCAAGAGACCCAGTACTTC
CASRRGGQRLQETQYF
>TRBD2|TRBV10-1|TRBJ2-5|.
TGCGCCAACCATAGCGGGGGGGCTGGAGAGACCCAGTACTTC
CANHSGGAGETQYF
>TRBD2|TRBV5-1|TRBJ2-3|.
TGCGCCAGCAGCCTCCCGGGACTAGCGGGATCAGATACGCAGTATTTT
CASSLPGLAGSDTQYF
>.|TRBV2|TRBJ1-2|few
TGTGCCAGCGGGAGGGAAGGGGCCCGAAATGGCTACACCTTC
CASGREGARNGYTF
>TRBD1|TRBV2|TRBJ1-2|.
TGTGCCAGCCGGACCGGGGGGACAGGGGGGGACTATGGCTACACCTTC
CASRTGGTGGDYGYTF
>TRBD2|TRBV6-8|TRBJ2-1|.
TGTGCCAGCTCTAGCGGGGGATCACACTCCTACAATGAGCAGTTCTTC
CASSSGGSHSYNEQFF
>.|TRBV5-1|TRBJ2-7|.
TGCGCCAGCAGCCGTGCGGGCCCCCGGGACGAGCAGTACTTC
CASSRAGPRDEQYF
>.|TRBV12-3/TRBV12-4|TRBJ1-1|.
TGTGCCAGCAGTACTCCTTGGGGAGGTTTCTTT
CASSTPWGGFF
>TRBD1|TRBV5-5|TRBJ2-5|.
TGTGCCAGCAGCGAACACAGGGGGATCCGTGAGACCCAGTACTTC
CASSEHRGIRETQYF
>TRBD1|TRBV9|TRBJ1-6|few
TGTGCCAGCAGCGTGGGGACAGGTCCTTCACCCCTCCACTTT
CASSVGTGPSPLHF
>.|TRBV5-6|TRBJ2-7|.
TGTGCCAGCAGCCTGACCGTCGGGGGAGAGTACTTC
CASSLTVGGEYF
>.|TRBV30|TRBJ1-2|.
TGTGCCTGGAGGCGGGAGTATGGCTACACCTTC
CAWRREYGYTF
>.|TRBV30|TRBJ1-2|.
TGTGCCTGGAGTGTACGGGGAGATGGCTACACCTTC
CAWSVRGDGYTF